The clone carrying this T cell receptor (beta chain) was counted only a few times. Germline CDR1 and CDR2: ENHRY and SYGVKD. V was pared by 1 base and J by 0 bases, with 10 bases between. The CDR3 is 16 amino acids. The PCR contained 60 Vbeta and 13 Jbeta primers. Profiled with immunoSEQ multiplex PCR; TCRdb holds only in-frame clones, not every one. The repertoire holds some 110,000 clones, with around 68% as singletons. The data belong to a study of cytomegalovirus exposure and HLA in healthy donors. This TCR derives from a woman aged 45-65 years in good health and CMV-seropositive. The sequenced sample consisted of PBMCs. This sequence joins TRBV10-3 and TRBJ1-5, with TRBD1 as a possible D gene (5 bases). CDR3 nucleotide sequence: TGTGCCATCAGTGAGTTTGGACAACATAGCAATCAGCCCCAGCATTTT. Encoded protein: CAISEFGQHSNQPQHF.